This T cell receptor (beta chain) stems from a study of identifying expanded T cells in peripheral blood. Overall study findings and caveats: Clone count variance between roughly 2-week samples rose with total template count. About 1.2 clones differed between technical replicates, versus approximately 17 and 20 over time.

In the case of this clone: Its antigen is as yet unknown.

Healthy donors had no documented immune events, such as infections, while sampled. Assay used: immunoSEQ multiplex PCR; TCRdb lists only in-frame clones, some missing. The sample shows 45,000 to 75,000 clones, around four fifths of them seen only once. The CDR3 is 16 residues long. Germline V gene sequence: CDR1 SGHDT, CDR2 YYEEEE. V was cut by 3 bases and J by 8 bases, with 23 bases left in between. V and J are TRBV5-6 and TRBJ1-2; possibly TRBD1 for D (5 bases). This sequence originates from a person between 18 and 75 years old in good health. Sequencing was done on a sample of blood. As DNA, the CDR3 is TGTGCCAGCAGCTGGGGGTCGGCAGCCCAGAAGTTAGGCTACACCTTC. Amino acid sequence: CASSWGSAAQKLGYTF.